Below are 9 T cell receptor beta chains sequenced from a single sample in a study of blood T cell repertoires in COVID-19. Produced via immunoSEQ multiplex PCR; TCRdb's table is partial and in-frame only. The sample records under 300,000 clones, around 90% being singletons. Sequencing was carried out using PBMCs or T cells enriched from blood (not recorded which). These receptors originate from a woman under 30 who had recovered from COVID-19.

The chain is built from TRBV28 and TRBJ1-1; D might be TRBD1 (5 bases). Trimming shortened V by 8 bases and J by 5 bases, and 18 bases separated the two germline ends. This CDR3 contains 14 residues. Germline V gives CDR1 MDHEN, CDR2 SYDVKM. The CDR3 reads CASYRHFGGTEAFF. CDR3 in DNA: TGTGCCAGCTACCGACATTTTGGGGGGACTGAAGCTTTCTTT.

This clone came up once. The chain uses TRBV10-3 and TRBJ1-2; perhaps TRBD1 as D (6 bases). CDR3 length: 13 amino acids. CDR1 is ENHRY, CDR2 SYGVKD, per germline. V was cut by 4 bases and J by 2 bases, with 8 bases left in between. CDR3 DNA sequence: TGTGCCATCAGTGGGGGGGGCAACTATGGCTACACCTTC. It codes for CAISGGGNYGYTF.

V gene TRBV7-2 combines with J gene TRBJ1-2, with D possibly TRBD1 on 6 matching bases. Germline values: CDR1 SGHTA, CDR2 FQGNSA. The CDR3 is 16 residues long. V was shortened by 3 bases and J by 2 bases, with 16 bases between the two germline ends. CDR3 region: CASSLIGTPLNYGYTF. DNA of the CDR3: TGTGCCAGCAGCTTGATCGGGACACCACTGAACTATGGCTACACCTTC.

This clone was seen a few times. This chain connects TRBV27 to TRBJ1-1, with D unclear. V lost 5 bases and J lost 4, with 8 bases in between. CDR1 is MNHEY, CDR2 SMNVEV, per germline (reference sequence). The CDR3 has 12 amino acids. CDR3 sequence: CASSPGGTEAFF. The CDR3 region has the DNA TGTGCCAGCAGTCCCGGCGGCACTGAAGCTTTCTTT.

The rearrangement links TRBV7-2 to TRBJ1-2; 8 positions match TRBD1. CDR1 and CDR2 from the germline V gene are SGHTA and FQGNSA. CDR3 length: 14 residues. V trimming: 4 bases; J trimming: 5 bases; junction bases outside the gene matches: 6. CDR3 residues: CASSSDRGKYGYTF. DNA for the CDR3: TGTGCCAGCAGCTCCGACAGGGGAAAGTATGGCTACACCTTC.

The chain has TRBV28 and TRBJ1-3, with D uncertain. V shed 4 bases and J shed 2 bases, with 12 bases lying between them. Germline CDR1 is MDHEN and CDR2 is SYDVKM. The CDR3 totals 15 residues. CDR3 loop: CASSSLAEPGNTIYF. The CDR3 DNA is TGTGCCAGCAGTTCCCTGGCAGAACCTGGAAACACCATATATTTT.

The J gene is TRBJ1-2, the V gene TRBV24-1, with D tentatively TRBD1 (6 bases). CDR3 length equals 12 residues. CDR1 KGHDR and CDR2 SFDVKD come from the germline V gene. Trimming left V 10 bases short and J 3 bases short, with 11 bases between. CDR3 DNA sequence: TGTGCCACGCAGGGGCCCGACTATGGCTACACCTTC. It codes for CATQGPDYGYTF.

This chain connects TRBV7-9 to TRBJ2-3, with D perhaps TRBD2 (6 bases). Germline V lookup: CDR1 SEHNR, CDR2 FQNEAQ (reference sequence). This CDR3 has 17 amino acids. The ends were cut back, 5 bases at V and 2 bases at J, with 20 bases in the middle. The CDR3 reads CASSPGSTGAVTDTQYF. The CDR3 bases are TGTGCCAGCAGCCCCGGCAGTACGGGAGCCGTCACAGATACGCAGTATTTT.

The chain is built from TRBV7-9 and TRBJ1-2, with D tentatively TRBD1 (5 bases). V lost 1 base, J lost 4 bases, and 13 bases lay in between. Germline-derived CDR1 and CDR2 are SEHNR and FQNEAQ (reference sequence). CDR3 length: 15 amino acids. The CDR3 region is CASSLERTGFYGYTF. CDR3 nucleotides: TGTGCCAGCAGCTTAGAGCGAACAGGTTTCTATGGCTACACCTTC.